Below, 31 T cell receptor beta chains from the same sample are listed, as sequenced in a study of cytomegalovirus exposure and HLA in healthy donors. This PCR relied on a set of 60 Vbeta primers and 13 Jbeta primers. Method: immunoSEQ multiplex PCR; TCRdb's copy keeps in-frame clones and lacks some. Of 130,000 to 150,000 clones listed, roughly 62% were seen once; the top ten hold almost 4.5%. Sample: PBMCs. The receptors derive from a man aged 55 to 70 in good health and CMV-seronegative.

This clone was observed once. This chain connects TRBV28 to TRBJ2-1; the D gene is possibly TRBD2 (6 bases). V gave up 5 bases and J gave up 8 bases, with 22 bases separating them. This CDR3 comprises 16 residues. CDR1 is MDHEN, CDR2 SYDVKM, per germline. DNA of the CDR3: TGTGCCAGCAGTCCGGCTGTTAGCGGAGGATGGTATGAGCAGTTCTTC. It yields the protein CASSPAVSGGWYEQFF.

This clone was recorded many times. This rearrangement joins TRBV18 to TRBJ2-1, with D perhaps matching TRBD1 (5 bases). Germline CDR1 and CDR2: KGHSH and LQKENI. The CDR3 length is 17 residues. The V gene lost 0 bases and the J gene lost 0 bases, with 12 bases spanning the gap. The CDR3 DNA reads as TGTGCCAGCTCACCACCCCCCAGGGCAATCTCCTACAATGAGCAGTTCTTC. This sequence encodes CASSPPPRAISYNEQFF.

The rearrangement joins TRBV27 to TRBJ1-4; tentatively, D is TRBD1 (5 bases). V was shortened by 4 bases and J by 3 bases, with 12 bases between the two germline ends. This CDR3 contains 15 residues. CDR1 is MNHEY, CDR2 SMNVEV, per germline (reference sequence). The CDR3: CASSSSGFSNEKLFF. Here the CDR3 DNA reads TGTGCCAGCAGTTCCTCAGGGTTCTCTAATGAAAAACTGTTTTTT. Supplemented by reference TRBV27 and TRBJ1-4, the full variable domain reads EAQVTQNPRYLITVTGKKLTVTCSQNMNHEYMSWYRQDPGLGLRQIYYSMNVEVTDKGDVPEGYKVSRKEKRNFPLILESPSPNQTSLYFCASSSSGFSNEKLFFGSGTQLSVL.

This clone came up a few times. This chain joins TRBV5-1 and TRBJ1-1, with TRBD1 identical over 9 bases. CDR1 is SGHRS and CDR2 is YFSETQ in the germline V gene. The CDR3 length is 14 residues. Unmatched junction bases numbered 6, after V lost 4 bases and J lost 5 bases. CDR3 protein: CASSRRDRETEAFF. The CDR3 coding sequence is TGCGCCAGCAGCCGCCGGGACAGGGAAACTGAAGCTTTCTTT.

About this clone itself: In the same sample, other DNA sequences code for this CDR3. This chain links TRBV29-1 with TRBJ1-1, with 7 bases fitting TRBD1. This CDR3 region has 12 residues. CDR1 is SQVTM and CDR2 is ANQGSEA in the germline V gene. The J segment lost 0 bases and the V segment lost 7 bases, leaving 2 bases of the junction unmatched. In DNA form, the CDR3 reads TGCAGCGGCGGACAGGTGAACACTGAAGCTTTCTTT. Translated: CSGGQVNTEAFF.

This sequence joins TRBV7-8 and TRBJ2-1, with 9 bases lining up with TRBD2. The ends lost 5 bases at V and 9 bases at J; junction bases unmatched: 11. Per the germline V gene, CDR1 is SGHVS and CDR2 is FQNEAQ. CDR3 size: 15 residues. This chain's CDR3 is CASSASGTSYAEQFF. DNA of the CDR3: TGTGCCAGCAGCGCTTCCGGGACTAGCTACGCTGAGCAGTTCTTC. The full variable domain, in which reference TRBV7-8 and TRBJ2-1 provide the parts outside the CDR3, is GAGVSQSPRYKVAKRGQDVALRCDPISGHVSLFWYQQALGQGPEFLTYFQNEAQLDKSGLPSDRFFAERPEGSVSTLKIQRTQQEDSAVYLCASSASGTSYAEQFFGPGTRLTVL.

This clone was counted between two and nine times. This chain joins TRBV6-5 and TRBJ2-5, with D maybe TRBD2 (7 bases). Germline CDR1 and CDR2: MNHEY and SVGAGI. With 6 bases removed from V and 4 bases from J, the gap between germline ends came to 15 bases. The CDR3 runs 14 residues. Written as DNA, the CDR3 is TGTGCCAGCAGAGGGGGGGCGCCAGGAGAGACCCAGTACTTC. Translating gives CASRGGAPGETQYF.

The rearrangement links TRBV11-3 to TRBJ2-7, with D perhaps matching TRBD1 (6 bases). The germline V and J ends were trimmed by 5 bases and 0 bases, with 11 bases remaining between them. The germline V gene has CDR1 SGHNT and CDR2 YENEEA. There are 14 residues in the CDR3. The CDR3 DNA reads as TGTGCCAGCAGCACGGACAGAGCCTCCTACGAGCAGTACTTC. Its protein product is CASSTDRASYEQYF.

The rearrangement links TRBV5-4 to TRBJ1-3; 7 bases align to TRBD1. The V gene's germline CDR1 is SGHNT and CDR2 YYREEE (reference sequence). The V segment lost 4 bases and the J segment 2 bases; nucleotides outside the gene matches: 3. The CDR3 has 14 residues. The CDR3 DNA follows: TGTGCCAGCAGCCCACAGGGGACTGGAAACACCATATATTTT. This codes for CASSPQGTGNTIYF.

This clone has only a few counts. V usage is TRBV27 and J usage is TRBJ2-7; 8 positions match TRBD1. The CDR3 totals 15 residues. The germline V gene has CDR1 MNHEY and CDR2 SMNVEV (reference sequence). V lost 7 bases, J lost 6 bases, and 14 bases stayed unmatched. CDR3 loop: CASTPRGQGGGEQYF. The CDR3 DNA follows: TGTGCCAGCACCCCTCGAGGACAGGGAGGTGGCGAGCAGTACTTC.

This rearrangement joins TRBV19 to TRBJ1-6, with 9 bases aligning to TRBD1. CDR1 LNHDA and CDR2 SQIVND come from the germline V gene (reference sequence). Unmatched junction bases numbered 5, after V lost 5 bases and J lost 6 bases. The CDR3 loop spans 15 amino acids. The CDR3 DNA follows: TGTGCCAGTAGTCAAGAGACAGGGGGTAATTCACCCCTCCACTTT. Translated, it gives CASSQETGGNSPLHF.

The chain carries TRBV30 and TRBJ2-1; D possibly corresponds to TRBD2 (6 bases). The CDR3 runs to 12 residues. CDR1 GTSNPN and CDR2 SVGIG come from the germline V gene (reference sequence). V lost 7 bases and J lost 7, with 14 bases in between. CDR3 DNA sequence: TGTGCCTCTAACCATGGGGGGAATGAGCAGTTCTTC. It encodes CASNHGGNEQFF.

V and J are TRBV7-2 and TRBJ1-4, with D unresolved. Germline V gives CDR1 SGHTA, CDR2 FQGNSA. V gave up 3 bases and J gave up 7 bases, with 9 bases separating them. The CDR3 loop spans 13 amino acids. The CDR3, as DNA: TGTGCCAGCAGCTTGGGCGTTGGTGAAAAACTGTTTTTT. This translates into CASSLGVGEKLFF.

The chain joins TRBV10-3 to TRBJ2-2; 10 positions agree with TRBD1. The V and J ends lost 10 bases and 6 bases, in that order; junction bases with no gene match: 14. Germline CDR1 is ENHRY and CDR2 is SYGVKD. The CDR3 runs to 16 residues. The chain's CDR3 is CATRDRWTGGSGELFF. The CDR3 nucleotides are TGTGCCACCCGTGACCGATGGACAGGGGGGTCCGGGGAGCTGTTTTTT.

The V and J genes are TRBV29-1 and TRBJ2-7; TRBD2 matches at 10 bases. From germline, CDR1 is SQVTM and CDR2 ANQGSEA. V was pared by 6 bases and J by 6 bases, with 14 bases of the junction left unmatched. The CDR3 length is 15 residues. The CDR3 is CSVNVVLAGAGEQYF. CDR3 DNA: TGCAGCGTAAATGTGGTCCTAGCGGGAGCAGGCGAGCAGTACTTC.

This clone was counted between two and nine times. The chain has TRBV6-4 and TRBJ1-4; D possibly corresponds to TRBD1 (5 bases). The CDR3 has 17 residues. V lost 5 bases, J lost 2 bases, and 18 bases lay in between. From germline, CDR1 is MRHNA and CDR2 SNTAGT. CDR3 in amino acids: CASSSWAMGPTNEKLFF. DNA of the CDR3: TGTGCCAGCAGTTCTTGGGCAATGGGGCCGACTAATGAAAAACTGTTTTTT.

DNA of the CDR3: TGTGCCAGCAGCCCAGGCGGGCTGACGAACACTGAAGCTTTCTTT. Protein: CASSPGGLTNTEAFF. This rearrangement joins TRBV11-3 to TRBJ1-1; D remains ambiguous. The germline CDR1 and CDR2 sequences are SGHNT and YENEEA. There are 15 residues in the CDR3. The V gene lost 5 bases and the J gene lost 1 base, with 14 bases spanning the gap.

The chain is built from TRBV30 and TRBJ2-7; 8 positions match TRBD1. Germline V gene sequence: CDR1 GTSNPN, CDR2 SVGIG (reference sequence). The CDR3 length is 13 residues. V was pared by 5 bases and J by 7 bases, with 10 bases of the junction left unmatched. The CDR3 protein is CAWAPGQVREQYF. The CDR3 coding sequence is TGTGCCTGGGCCCCGGGACAGGTTAGAGAGCAGTACTTC. The whole variable domain, remainder taken from reference TRBV30 and TRBJ2-7, is SQTIHQWPATLVQPVGSPLSLECTVEGTSNPNLYWYRQAAGRGLQLLFYSVGIGQISSEVPQNLSASRPQDRQFILSSKKLLLSDSGFYLCAWAPGQVREQYFGPGTRLTVT.

This clone was seen only a few times. CDR3 loop: CASSFETGELFF. CDR3 nucleotide sequence: TGTGCCAGCAGCTTCGAGACCGGGGAGCTGTTTTTT. The V gene is TRBV7-3, the J gene TRBJ2-2; D unresolved. V was clipped by 3 bases and J by 5 bases, with 4 bases between them. The CDR3 has 12 amino acids. CDR1 is SGHTA, CDR2 FQGTGA, per germline.

The chain is built from TRBV6-1 and TRBJ1-5; the D gene is possibly TRBD1 (5 bases). Germline-derived CDR1 and CDR2 are MNHNS and SASEGT. Trimming shortened V by 6 bases and J by 9 bases, and 9 bases separated the two germline ends. This CDR3 comprises 11 residues. CDR3 region: CASSVQGPQHF. In DNA, the CDR3 is TGTGCCAGCAGCGTCCAGGGGCCCCAGCATTTT.

The chain couples TRBV23-1 to TRBJ1-2; D remains ambiguous. TRBV23-1 is an ORF, with its function uncertain. V lost 6 bases, J lost 9 bases, and 14 bases lay in between. The CDR3 is 12 amino acids. CDR3 region: CASRCPPKSYTF. As DNA, the CDR3 is TGCGCCAGCAGATGCCCCCCTAAGAGCTACACCTTC.

The chain couples TRBV9 to TRBJ2-7, with 12 positions matching TRBD2. Germline V gene lookup returns CDR1 SGDLS and CDR2 YYNGEE. V was clipped by 5 bases and J by 2 bases; unmatched bases: 5. The length of the CDR3 is 15 residues. CDR3 protein: CASSPRTSGTYEQYF. CDR3 coding DNA: TGTGCCAGCAGTCCGAGGACTAGCGGGACCTACGAGCAGTACTTC. Looking up the rest from reference TRBV9 and TRBJ2-7 gives the full variable domain: DSGVTQTPKHLITATGQRVTLRCSPRSGDLSVYWYQQSLDQGLQFLIQYYNGEERAKGNILERFSAQQFPDLHSELNLSSLELGDSALYFCASSPRTSGTYEQYFGPGTRLTVT.

The V and J genes are TRBV6-6 and TRBJ2-1; possibly TRBD1 for D (7 bases). Germline V lookup: CDR1 MNHNY, CDR2 SVGAGI (reference sequence). The CDR3 consists of 14 residues. The ends were cut back, 6 bases at V and 6 bases at J, with 15 bases in the middle. CDR3 region: CASSPEGQFNEQFF. CDR3 DNA sequence: TGTGCCAGCAGCCCGGAGGGACAGTTCAATGAGCAGTTCTTC.

This clone was recorded once. The V call is TRBV6-4, the J call TRBJ1-4, with D possibly matching TRBD1 (5 bases). Trimming took off 2 bases at V and 0 bases at J, with 10 bases between the two ends. This CDR3 contains 16 residues. CDR1 is MRHNA, CDR2 SNTAGT, per germline. CDR3 in amino acids: CASSDNETATNEKLFF. CDR3 DNA sequence: TGTGCCAGCAGTGACAACGAGACAGCAACTAATGAAAAACTGTTTTTT.

The V call is TRBV15, the J call TRBJ2-1, with 9 bases fitting TRBD2. With 0 bases clipped from V and 2 bases from J, the junction kept 2 bases outside the gene matches. CDR3 length: 16 residues. Germline CDR1 reads LNHNV; CDR2 reads YYDKDF (reference sequence). The CDR3 is CATSRDVAGAYNEQFF. The CDR3 DNA follows: TGTGCCACCAGCAGAGATGTAGCGGGGGCCTACAATGAGCAGTTCTTC.

A single count supports this clone. The chain has TRBV28 and TRBJ2-1; a possible D gene is TRBD1 (5 bases). Germline V CDR1 and CDR2: MDHEN, SYDVKM. The germline V and J ends were trimmed by 6 bases and 10 bases, with 25 bases remaining between them. This CDR3 has 16 residues. CDR3 in amino acids: CASSLRRGADSNEQFF. The DNA for the CDR3 is TGTGCCAGCAGCCTACGTCGTGGGGCCGATTCCAACGAGCAGTTCTTC.

This clone was detected a few times. The J gene is TRBJ2-5, the V gene TRBV25-1; 12 bases are shared with TRBD2. CDR3 size: 17 residues. The germline CDR1 and CDR2 sequences are MGHDK and SYGVNS. With V trimmed by 3 bases and J by 4 bases, 9 bases remained unmatched. The CDR3 spells CASSEIYSGLAGETQYF. CDR3 in DNA: TGTGCCAGCAGTGAGATTTATTCGGGACTAGCGGGAGAGACCCAGTACTTC.

V is TRBV7-9 and J is TRBJ2-3; 9 nucleotides agree with TRBD2. The length of the CDR3 is 15 residues. J lost 5 bases, V lost 6 bases, and 9 bases had no gene match. Germline V gives CDR1 SEHNR, CDR2 FQNEAQ (reference sequence). The DNA of the CDR3 is TGTGCCAGCAGTCGGTTAGCGGGAGTGGAAGATACGCAGTATTTT. Translating gives CASSRLAGVEDTQYF.

This clone appeared a few times. Written as DNA, the CDR3 is TGTGCCAGCAGAGGGACAGAGTTTTCCGATACGCAGTATTTT. Its protein product is CASRGTEFSDTQYF. V is TRBV7-9 and J is TRBJ2-3, with 7 bases lining up with TRBD1. The CDR3 is made up of 14 amino acids. The junction had 9 bases not matched to a gene; V was cut back by 6 bases and J by 6 bases. Germline V gene sequence: CDR1 SEHNR, CDR2 FQNEAQ (reference sequence). The full variable domain, in which reference TRBV7-9 and TRBJ2-3 provide the parts outside the CDR3, is DTGVSQNPRHKITKRGQNVTFRCDPISEHNRLYWYRQTLGQGPEFLTYFQNEAQLEKSRLLSDRFSAERPKGSFSTLEIQRTEQGDSAMYLCASRGTEFSDTQYFGPGTRLTVL.

A note on this clone: An end of the junction differs from the germline gene, which may be a read error. The chain combines TRBV6-5 with TRBJ1-2; D remains ambiguous. The CDR3 length is 14 residues. The germline V gene encodes CDR1 MNHEY and CDR2 SVGAGI. The CDR3 here is CASNYSSTTVSYTF. CDR3 nucleotides: TGTGCCAGCAATTACTCCTCGACTACCGTTAGCTACACCTTC.

The gene calls are TRBV9 and TRBJ1-5, with D unresolved. CDR3 size: 15 residues. Trimming pared 0 bases from V and 0 bases from J, leaving 7 bases between. Germline-derived CDR1 and CDR2 are SGDLS and YYNGEE. In nucleotides, the CDR3 is TGTGCCAGCAGCGTAGGGCCTTATAGCAATCAGCCCCAGCATTTT. Translating it yields CASSVGPYSNQPQHF.